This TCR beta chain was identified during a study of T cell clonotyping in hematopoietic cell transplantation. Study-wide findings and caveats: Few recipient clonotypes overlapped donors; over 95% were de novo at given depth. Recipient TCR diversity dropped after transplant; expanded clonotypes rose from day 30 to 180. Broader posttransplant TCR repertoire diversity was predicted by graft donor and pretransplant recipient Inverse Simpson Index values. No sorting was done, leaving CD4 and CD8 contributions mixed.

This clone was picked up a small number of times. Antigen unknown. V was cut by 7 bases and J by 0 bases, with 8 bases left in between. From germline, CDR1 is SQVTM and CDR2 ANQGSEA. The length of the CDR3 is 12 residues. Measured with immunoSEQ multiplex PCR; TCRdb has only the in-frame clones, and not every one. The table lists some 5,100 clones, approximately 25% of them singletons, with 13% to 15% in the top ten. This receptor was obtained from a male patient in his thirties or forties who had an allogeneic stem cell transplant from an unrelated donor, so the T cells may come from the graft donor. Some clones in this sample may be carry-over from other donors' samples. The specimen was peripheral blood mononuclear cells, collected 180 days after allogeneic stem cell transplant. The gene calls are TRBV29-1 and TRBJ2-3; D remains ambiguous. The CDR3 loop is CSDTRSTDTQYF. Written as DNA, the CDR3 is TGCAGCGATACCCGCAGCACAGATACGCAGTATTTT.